The 27 T cell receptor beta chains presented below share a single source sample, sequenced in a study of cytomegalovirus exposure and HLA in healthy donors. The PCR made use of 60 Vbeta and 13 Jbeta primers. Profiled with immunoSEQ multiplex PCR; TCRdb holds only in-frame clones, not every one. This listing includes roughly 64,000 clones. The sequenced material came from PBMCs. The receptors stem from a woman between 18 and 30 years old in good health and CMV-seronegative.

The chain uses TRBV9 and TRBJ1-1; D not certain. V lost 2 bases and J 5 bases, leaving 10 bases between the germline ends. Germline CDR1 is SGDLS and CDR2 is YYNGEE. The CDR3 consists of 13 residues. This CDR3 reads CASSVGGKTEAFF. The CDR3 DNA sequence: TGTGCCAGCAGCGTGGGAGGGAAGACTGAAGCTTTCTTT.

The chain recombines TRBV30 with TRBJ2-1; 8 nucleotides agree with TRBD1. The CDR3 is 14 residues long. Trimming took 5 bases from V and 2 from J; bases not matched to a gene: 5. Germline assignment: CDR1 GTSNPN and CDR2 SVGIG (reference sequence). Written as DNA, the CDR3 is TGTGCCTGGTCCCCAGGGGGCGCCTACAATGAGCAGTTCTTC. Its protein product is CAWSPGGAYNEQFF.

This sequence joins TRBV30 and TRBJ2-3, with TRBD2 matching 8 bases. Germline loops: CDR1 GTSNPN, CDR2 SVGIG (reference sequence). The CDR3 contains 14 residues. The ends lost 2 bases at V and 6 bases at J; junction bases unmatched: 7. This CDR3 is CAWSLAGKGDTQYF. The CDR3 DNA reads as TGTGCCTGGAGTTTAGCGGGAAAAGGGGATACGCAGTATTTT.

V gene TRBV25-1 combines with J gene TRBJ1-5; D remains ambiguous. This CDR3 has 12 residues. V lost 2 bases and J 11 bases, leaving 10 bases between the germline ends. Germline V gives CDR1 MGHDK, CDR2 SYGVNS. The CDR3 spells CASSEVAGSQHF. CDR3 in DNA: TGTGCCAGCAGTGAAGTTGCGGGTTCCCAGCATTTT.

The chain joins TRBV29-1 to TRBJ1-1; D might be TRBD1 (5 bases). V was trimmed by 4 bases and J by 0 bases, leaving 9 bases between them. The CDR3 sequence is 13 residues long. CDR1 is SQVTM and CDR2 is ANQGSEA in the germline V gene. The CDR3 DNA sequence: TGCAGCGTTGGGACACAAATGAACACTGAAGCTTTCTTT. Its protein product is CSVGTQMNTEAFF. Complete variable domain (other parts from reference TRBV29-1 and TRBJ1-1): SAVISQKPSRDICQRGTSLTIQCQVDSQVTMMFWYRQQPGQSLTLIATANQGSEATYESGFVIDKFPISRPNLTFSTLTVSNMSPEDSSIYLCSVGTQMNTEAFFGQGTRLTVV.

The V gene is TRBV9, the J gene TRBJ2-1; 8 positions match TRBD2. Germline CDR1 is SGDLS and CDR2 is YYNGEE. The CDR3 runs to 16 residues. Trimming cost V 1 base and J 0 bases; bases outside gene matches: 3. The CDR3 is CASSVFSGDSYNEQFF. CDR3 DNA: TGTGCCAGCAGCGTATTTAGCGGGGACTCCTACAATGAGCAGTTCTTC.

The gene calls are TRBV4-2 and TRBJ2-3, with 7 bases that match TRBD2. From germline, CDR1 is LGHNA and CDR2 YNFKEQ. V trimming: 0 bases; J trimming: 0 bases; junction bases outside the gene matches: 9. The CDR3 sequence is 18 residues long. CDR3 region: CASSQELASGPSTDTQYF. CDR3 in DNA: TGTGCCAGCAGCCAAGAATTAGCTAGCGGACCTAGCACAGATACGCAGTATTTT.

The V call is TRBV18, the J call TRBJ2-7; no definite D call. Looked up from germline, CDR1 is KGHSH and CDR2 is LQKENI. V lost 3 bases, J lost 0 bases, and 9 bases lay in between. The CDR3 length is 14 residues. The CDR3 DNA reads TGTGCCAGCTCACCTACAAGAAGCTCCTACGAGCAGTACTTC. Amino acids: CASSPTRSSYEQYF.

This sequence joins TRBV6-1 and TRBJ1-2; no definite D call. Germline V CDR1 and CDR2: MNHNS, SASEGT. CDR3 size: 14 residues. V was trimmed by 6 bases and J by 4 bases, leaving 15 bases between them. CDR3 nucleotide sequence: TGTGCCAGCAGGTTCAGTTGGTTGTTCTATGGCTACACCTTC. Translating gives CASRFSWLFYGYTF.

CDR3 in DNA: TGTGCCAGCAGCTCGGAGGGATACGGCTACACCTTC. This translates into CASSSEGYGYTF. The chain links TRBV7-9 to TRBJ1-2; no reliable D call. Germline assignment: CDR1 SEHNR and CDR2 FQNEAQ (reference sequence). With 4 bases removed from V and 8 bases from J, the gap between germline ends came to 11 bases. The CDR3 is 12 residues long.

The rearrangement uses TRBV13 and TRBJ1-1, with D tentatively TRBD1 (5 bases). CDR1 and CDR2 (germline): PRHDT, FYEKMQ (reference sequence). V was trimmed by 5 bases and J by 4 bases, leaving 14 bases between them. This CDR3 comprises 14 residues. The CDR3 nucleotides are TGTGCCAGCAGCCAGTACTTACAGGTCACTGAAGCTTTCTTT. It translates to CASSQYLQVTEAFF.

V and J are TRBV5-1 and TRBJ1-1; 8 bases match TRBD1. J lost 1 base, V lost 4 bases, and 3 bases had no gene match. Germline-derived CDR1 and CDR2 are SGHRS and YFSETQ. The CDR3 is 14 amino acids. CDR3 nucleotide sequence: TGCGCCAGCAGCGTAGGACAGGGGAACACTGAAGCTTTCTTT. The encoded protein is CASSVGQGNTEAFF.

V and J are TRBV19 and TRBJ1-3, with 7 nucleotides matching TRBD1. Trimming took 6 bases from V and 4 from J; bases not matched to a gene: 9. Germline values: CDR1 LNHDA, CDR2 SQIVND (reference sequence). The CDR3 consists of 15 residues. In nucleotides, the CDR3 is TGTGCCAGTAGAACCGACAGGGCTTCAGGAAACACCATATATTTT. It yields the protein CASRTDRASGNTIYF.

The rearrangement links TRBV5-1 to TRBJ2-7; tentative D call: TRBD1 (5 bases). The V gene lost 5 bases and the J gene lost 2 bases, with 14 bases spanning the gap. CDR3 length: 14 amino acids. The germline gives CDR1 SGHRS, CDR2 YFSETQ. The CDR3 here is CASSGLYRPYEQYF. As DNA, the CDR3 is TGCGCCAGCAGTGGGTTGTACAGGCCCTACGAGCAGTACTTC.

V and J are TRBV10-3 and TRBJ2-3; TRBD2 matches at 7 bases. V dropped 8 bases and J dropped 2; count of bases not matched to a gene: 4. This CDR3 comprises 13 residues. Germline V gene sequence: CDR1 ENHRY, CDR2 SYGVKD. The CDR3 coding sequence is TGTGCCATCCAACGGGGGGTCACAGATACGCAGTATTTT. Protein: CAIQRGVTDTQYF.

This chain connects TRBV30 to TRBJ1-1, with D unclear. This CDR3 is built from 14 residues. In germline, CDR1 is GTSNPN, CDR2 SVGIG (reference sequence). The germline V and J ends were trimmed by 2 bases and 3 bases, with 13 bases remaining between them. Here the CDR3 DNA reads TGTGCCTGGAGTCTCACACCGGGGTACACTGAAGCTTTCTTT. Protein product: CAWSLTPGYTEAFF. Looking up the rest from reference TRBV30 and TRBJ1-1 gives the full variable domain: SQTIHQWPATLVQPVGSPLSLECTVEGTSNPNLYWYRQAAGRGLQLLFYSVGIGQISSEVPQNLSASRPQDRQFILSSKKLLLSDSGFYLCAWSLTPGYTEAFFGQGTRLTVV.

This chain connects TRBV7-3 to TRBJ2-7; weak D call: TRBD1 (5 bases). Germline V gives CDR1 SGHTA, CDR2 FQGTGA. Deletions cut 4 bases from V and 7 bases from J, with 17 bases between. This CDR3 comprises 14 residues. CDR3 nucleotide sequence: TGTGCCAGCAGCTCCACAGGCCGCCCAGAAGAGCAGTACTTC. Amino acid sequence: CASSSTGRPEEQYF.

V usage is TRBV6-5 and J usage is TRBJ2-3, with 10 bases fitting TRBD2. This CDR3 has 15 amino acids. The V segment lost 6 bases and the J segment 2 bases; nucleotides outside the gene matches: 5. Germline lookup yields CDR1 MNHEY and CDR2 SVGAGI. The CDR3 here is CASRSGGVITDTQYF. The CDR3 DNA follows: TGTGCCAGCAGAAGCGGGGGGGTAATCACAGATACGCAGTATTTT.

The V call is TRBV9, the J call TRBJ2-5; D is possibly TRBD1 (6 bases). Trimming cost V 3 bases and J 1 base, with 10 bases left between them. Germline CDR1 SGDLS, CDR2 YYNGEE. The CDR3 loop spans 14 amino acids. CDR3 protein: CASSAGHGQETQYF. The CDR3 region has the DNA TGTGCCAGCAGCGCGGGACACGGCCAAGAGACCCAGTACTTC.

This chain uses TRBV11-2 with TRBJ2-5; a weak D match, TRBD1 (6 bases). Deletions cut 6 bases from V and 5 bases from J, with 19 bases between. The germline gives CDR1 SGHAT, CDR2 FQNNGV. CDR3 length: 15 amino acids. The CDR3 DNA follows: TGTGCCAGCAGACGCACAGGGTCTCGGTCGGAGACCCAGTACTTC. The encoded protein is CASRRTGSRSETQYF.

The chain recombines TRBV11-3 with TRBJ2-1, with TRBD1 as a possible D gene (5 bases). Germline V gene lookup returns CDR1 SGHNT and CDR2 YENEEA. V dropped 5 bases and J dropped 3 bases, with 17 bases sitting between them. The CDR3 covers 16 residues. In DNA form, the CDR3 reads TGTGCCAGCAGCCCCCCTTTAACAGGACGCTACAATGAGCAGTTCTTC. Protein: CASSPPLTGRYNEQFF.

V usage is TRBV14 and J usage is TRBJ2-5, with TRBD2 identical over 9 bases. This CDR3 is built from 17 residues. The V segment lost 3 bases and the J segment 3 bases; nucleotides outside the gene matches: 11. Germline CDR1 is SGHDN and CDR2 is FVKESK. This chain's CDR3 is CASSQELGTSTEETQYF. The CDR3 region has the DNA TGTGCCAGCAGCCAGGAGCTCGGGACTAGCACTGAAGAGACCCAGTACTTC.

The chain employs TRBV4-1 and TRBJ2-1; 12 bases match TRBD2. The junction had 3 bases not matched to a gene; V was cut back by 3 bases and J by 3 bases. CDR1 is MGHRA, CDR2 YSYEKL, per germline. The CDR3 is 16 residues long. In DNA, the CDR3 is TGCGCCAGCAGCCAGGCGACTAGCGGGGGCTACAATGAGCAGTTCTTC. This translates into CASSQATSGGYNEQFF.

The rearrangement links TRBV11-2 to TRBJ1-1; TRBD1 matches 10 bases. This CDR3 region has 19 residues. Losses at the gene ends were 1 base for V and 4 bases for J; bases not matched to a gene: 15. Germline CDR1 SGHAT, CDR2 FQNNGV. CDR3 loop: CASSLGIPGTGVPLTEAFF. The DNA for the CDR3 is TGTGCCAGCAGCTTAGGGATCCCCGGGACAGGGGTCCCTCTCACTGAAGCTTTCTTT.

V is TRBV6-1 and J is TRBJ2-5, with 11 bases fitting TRBD1. The CDR3 is 15 amino acids. Germline values: CDR1 MNHNS, CDR2 SASEGT. V lost 8 bases to trimming and J lost 1 base; unmatched junction nucleotides: 6. This CDR3 reads CASHLGTGGQETQYF. CDR3 nucleotide sequence: TGTGCCAGCCACCTCGGGACAGGGGGCCAAGAGACCCAGTACTTC.

V usage is TRBV4-1 and J usage is TRBJ2-2; the match to TRBD1 covers 7 bases. Germline V lookup: CDR1 MGHRA, CDR2 YSYEKL. Trimming at V came to 2 bases and at J to 7 bases, leaving 4 bases not matched to a gene. The CDR3 totals 14 residues. The CDR3 sequence: CASSQIRDSGELFF. CDR3 nucleotides: TGCGCCAGCAGCCAAATCCGGGACAGCGGGGAGCTGTTTTTT.

The rearrangement uses TRBV19 and TRBJ2-2; D remains ambiguous. CDR1 LNHDA and CDR2 SQIVND come from the germline V gene (reference sequence). V was shortened by 5 bases and J by 5 bases, with 12 bases between the two germline ends. This CDR3 spans 14 amino acids. The DNA of the CDR3 is TGTGCCAGTAGTCTAGTGCGGTTGACCGGGGAGCTGTTTTTT. Encoded protein: CASSLVRLTGELFF.